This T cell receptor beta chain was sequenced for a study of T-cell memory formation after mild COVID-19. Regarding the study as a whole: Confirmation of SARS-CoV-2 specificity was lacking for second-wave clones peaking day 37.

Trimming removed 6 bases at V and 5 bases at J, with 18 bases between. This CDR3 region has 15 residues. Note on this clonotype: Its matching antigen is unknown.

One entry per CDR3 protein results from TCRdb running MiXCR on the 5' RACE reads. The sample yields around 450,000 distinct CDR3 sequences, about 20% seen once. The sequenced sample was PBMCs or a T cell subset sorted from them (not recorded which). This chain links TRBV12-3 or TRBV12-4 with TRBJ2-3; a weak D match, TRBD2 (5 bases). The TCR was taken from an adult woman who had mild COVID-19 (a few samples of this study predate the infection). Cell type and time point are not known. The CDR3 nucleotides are TGTGCCAGCAGCAGAGCGGCTCAGTTGCAAGATACGCAGTATTTT. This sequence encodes CASSRAAQLQDTQYF.